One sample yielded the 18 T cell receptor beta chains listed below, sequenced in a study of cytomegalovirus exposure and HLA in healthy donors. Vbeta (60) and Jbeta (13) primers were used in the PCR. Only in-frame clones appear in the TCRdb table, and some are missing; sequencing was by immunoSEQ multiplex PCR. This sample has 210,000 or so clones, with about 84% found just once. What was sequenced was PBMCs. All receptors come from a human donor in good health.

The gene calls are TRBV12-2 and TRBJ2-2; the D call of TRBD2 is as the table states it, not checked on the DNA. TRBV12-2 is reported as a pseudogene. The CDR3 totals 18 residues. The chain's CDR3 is CASRLAPSGRANTGELFF. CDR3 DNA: TGTGCAAGTCGCTTAGCGCCTAGCGGGAGGGCCAACACCGGGGAGCTGTTTTTT.

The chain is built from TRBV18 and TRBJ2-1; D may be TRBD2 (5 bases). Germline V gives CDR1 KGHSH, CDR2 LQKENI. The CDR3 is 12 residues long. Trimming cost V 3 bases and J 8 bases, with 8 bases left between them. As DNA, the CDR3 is TGTGCCAGCTCACCCCGGCGGGATGAGCAGTTCTTC. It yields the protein CASSPRRDEQFF. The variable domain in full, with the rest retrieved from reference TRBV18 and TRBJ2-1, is NAGVMQNPRHLVRRRGQEARLRCSPMKGHSHVYWYRQLPEEGLKFMVYLQKENIIDESGMPKERFSAEFPKEGPSILRIQQVVRGDSAAYFCASSPRRDEQFFGPGTRLTVL.

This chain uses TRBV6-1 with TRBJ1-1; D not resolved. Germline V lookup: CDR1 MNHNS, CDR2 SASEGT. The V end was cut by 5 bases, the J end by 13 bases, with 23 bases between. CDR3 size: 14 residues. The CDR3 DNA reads TGTGCCAGCAGTCTGAATGATTCAGGCAATTTAGTTTTCTTT. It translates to CASSLNDSGNLVFF.

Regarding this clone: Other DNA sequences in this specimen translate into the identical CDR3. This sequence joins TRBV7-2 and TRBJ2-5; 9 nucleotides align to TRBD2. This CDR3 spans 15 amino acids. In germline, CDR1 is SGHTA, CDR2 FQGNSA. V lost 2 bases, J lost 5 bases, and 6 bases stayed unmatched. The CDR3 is CASSLTGLARETQYF. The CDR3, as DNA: TGTGCCAGCAGCTTAACAGGACTAGCGAGGGAGACCCAGTACTTC.

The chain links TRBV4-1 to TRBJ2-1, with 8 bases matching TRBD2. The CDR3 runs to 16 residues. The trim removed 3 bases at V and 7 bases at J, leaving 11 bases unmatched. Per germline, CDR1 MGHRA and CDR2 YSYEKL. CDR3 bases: TGCGCCAGCAGCCACCTTAGCGGGAAGACTTGGAATGAGCAGTTCTTC. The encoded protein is CASSHLSGKTWNEQFF.

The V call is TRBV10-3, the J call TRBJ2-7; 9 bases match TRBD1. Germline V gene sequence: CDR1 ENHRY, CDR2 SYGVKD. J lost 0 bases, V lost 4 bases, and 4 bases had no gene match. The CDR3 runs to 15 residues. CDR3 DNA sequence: TGTGCCATCAGTGTGGGACAGGGCCCCTCCTACGAGCAGTACTTC. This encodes CAISVGQGPSYEQYF.

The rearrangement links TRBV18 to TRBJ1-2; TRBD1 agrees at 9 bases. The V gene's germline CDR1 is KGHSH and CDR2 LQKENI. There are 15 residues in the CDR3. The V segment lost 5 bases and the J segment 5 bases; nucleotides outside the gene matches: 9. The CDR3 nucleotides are TGTGCCAGCTCATCAAACCGGGACAGGGTGTATGGCTACACCTTC. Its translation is CASSSNRDRVYGYTF.

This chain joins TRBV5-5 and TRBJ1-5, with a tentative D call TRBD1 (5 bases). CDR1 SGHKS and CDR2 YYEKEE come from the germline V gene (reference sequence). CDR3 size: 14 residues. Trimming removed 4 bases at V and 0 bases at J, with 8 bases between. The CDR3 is CASSGGDSNQPQHF. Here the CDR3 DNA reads TGTGCCAGCAGCGGAGGGGATAGCAATCAGCCCCAGCATTTT.

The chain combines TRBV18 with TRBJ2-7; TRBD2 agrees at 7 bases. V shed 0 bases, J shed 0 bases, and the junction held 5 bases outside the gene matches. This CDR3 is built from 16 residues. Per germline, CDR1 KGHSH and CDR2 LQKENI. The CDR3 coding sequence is TGTGCCAGCTCACCACCGCTTAGCGGGCGCTCCTACGAGCAGTACTTC. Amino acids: CASSPPLSGRSYEQYF.

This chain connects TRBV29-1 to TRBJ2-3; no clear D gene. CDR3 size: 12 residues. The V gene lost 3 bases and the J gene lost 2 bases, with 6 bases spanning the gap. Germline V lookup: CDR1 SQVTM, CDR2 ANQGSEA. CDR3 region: CSVERYTDTQYF. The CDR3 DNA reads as TGCAGCGTTGAGCGGTACACAGATACGCAGTATTTT.

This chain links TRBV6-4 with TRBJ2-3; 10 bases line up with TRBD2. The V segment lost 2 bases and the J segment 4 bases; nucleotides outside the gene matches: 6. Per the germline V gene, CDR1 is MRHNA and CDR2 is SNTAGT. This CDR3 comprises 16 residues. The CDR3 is CASSDREREGSDTQYF. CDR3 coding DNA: TGTGCCAGCAGTGACCGGGAGCGGGAGGGCTCAGATACGCAGTATTTT.

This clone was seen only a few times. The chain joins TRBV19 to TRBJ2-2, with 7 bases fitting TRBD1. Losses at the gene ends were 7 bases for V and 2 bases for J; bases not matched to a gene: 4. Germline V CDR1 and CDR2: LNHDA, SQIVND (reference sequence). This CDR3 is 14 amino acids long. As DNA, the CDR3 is TGTGCCAGTAAAAGGGGGCTAAACACCGGGGAGCTGTTTTTT. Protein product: CASKRGLNTGELFF.

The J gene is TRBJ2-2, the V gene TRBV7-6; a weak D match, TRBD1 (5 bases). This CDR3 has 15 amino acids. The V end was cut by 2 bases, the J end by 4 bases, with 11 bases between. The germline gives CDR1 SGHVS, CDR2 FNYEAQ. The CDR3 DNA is TGTGCCAGCAGCTTAACCAGGGCTAGCACCGGGGAGCTGTTTTTT. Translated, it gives CASSLTRASTGELFF.

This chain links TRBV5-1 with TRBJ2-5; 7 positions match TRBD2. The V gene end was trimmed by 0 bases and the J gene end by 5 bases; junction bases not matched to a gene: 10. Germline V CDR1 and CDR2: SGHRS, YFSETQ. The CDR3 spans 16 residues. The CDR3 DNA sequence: TGCGCCAGCAGCTTGGGATGGGAGGGAGCGCGGGAGACCCAGTACTTC. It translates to CASSLGWEGARETQYF. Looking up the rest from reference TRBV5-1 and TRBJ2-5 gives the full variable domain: KAGVTQTPRYLIKTRGQQVTLSCSPISGHRSVSWYQQTPGQGLQFLFEYFSETQRNKGNFPGRFSGRQFSNSRSEMNVSTLELGDSALYLCASSLGWEGARETQYFGPGTRLLVL.

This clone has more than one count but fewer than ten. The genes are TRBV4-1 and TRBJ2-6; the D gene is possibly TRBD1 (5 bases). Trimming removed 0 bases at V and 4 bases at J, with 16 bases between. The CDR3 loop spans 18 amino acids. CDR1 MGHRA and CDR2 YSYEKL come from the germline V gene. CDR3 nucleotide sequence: TGCGCCAGCAGCCAAGATGTCCCCAGGGCAGCCGGGGCCAACGTCCTGACTTTC. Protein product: CASSQDVPRAAGANVLTF.

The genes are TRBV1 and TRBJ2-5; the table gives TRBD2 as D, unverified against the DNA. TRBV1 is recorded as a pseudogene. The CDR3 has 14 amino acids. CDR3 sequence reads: CTSSIRERWETQYF. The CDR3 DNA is TGCACCAGCAGCATCCGGGAGAGGTGGGAGACCCAGTACTTC.

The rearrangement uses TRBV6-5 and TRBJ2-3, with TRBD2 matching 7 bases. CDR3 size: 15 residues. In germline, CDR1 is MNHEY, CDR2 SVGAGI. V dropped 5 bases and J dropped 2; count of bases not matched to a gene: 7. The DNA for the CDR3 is TGTGCCAGCAGTCAACTAGCGACCTACACAGATACGCAGTATTTT. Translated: CASSQLATYTDTQYF.

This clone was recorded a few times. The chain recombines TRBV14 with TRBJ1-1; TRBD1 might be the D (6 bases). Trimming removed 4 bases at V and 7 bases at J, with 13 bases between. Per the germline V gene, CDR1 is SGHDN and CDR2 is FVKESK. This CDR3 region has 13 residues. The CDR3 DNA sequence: TGTGCCAGCAGCCTAAGGACAGATAGTGAAGCTTTCTTT. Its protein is CASSLRTDSEAFF.